These T cell receptor beta chains were read from a single sample in a study of type 1 and type 2 diabetes patients. TCRdb processed the multiplex PCR reads anew with MiXCR; each CDR3 protein has one entry. The sample consists of 250,000 or so distinct CDR3 sequences, around 50% of them appearing once. The sequenced sample consisted of peripheral blood mononuclear cells (PBMCs). The receptors were gathered from a man aged 18 to 30 with type 2 diabetes. Both conserved end residues are part of each CDR3.

V | length | CDR3
TRBV2 | 15 | CASTVQGPTGGEQYF
TRBV6-1 | 16 | CASSLSGTGGAGELFF
TRBV7-3 | 13 | CASSDQGIAEAFF
TRBV29-1 | 13 | CSAGDGIAYEQYF
TRBV29-1 | 12 | CSVAGKGREAFF
TRBV6-6 | 15 | CASSTRTGGVEKLFF
TRBV19 | 14 | CASRDRESTGELFF
TRBV20-1 | 13 | CSASHQLQETQYF
TRBV7-3 | 13 | CASSPGSTAEAFF
TRBV6-6 | 16 | CASSHLPGQGSYEQYF
TRBV28 | 13 | CASSLGDNQPQHF
TRBV27 | 13 | CASSLMGPDTQYF
TRBV4-2 | 13 | CASSQGQTYEQYF
TRBV20-1 | 14 | CSAAPGQAISPLHF
TRBV7-8 | 13 | CASSGPTLGTQYF
TRBV28 | 12 | CASRGQVYGYTF
TRBV11-2 | 15 | CASSLGGRASDTQYF
TRBV10-2 | 13 | CASSGGGLTEAFF
TRBV30 | 16 | CAWGGNKVTSGREQYF
TRBV20-1 | 13 | CSATGTGDYEQYF
TRBV19 | 15 | CASSPSAVKNTEAFF
TRBV6-6 | 16 | CASSYGGRGRNTEAFF
TRBV18 | 14 | CASSLTGERSPLHF
TRBV15 | 17 | CATSRDRAHAISDGYTF
TRBV19 | 13 | CASSPDRGDEQFF
TRBV19 | 16 | CASSIMARANTGELFF
TRBV25-1 | 13 | CASSEQTNYGYTF
TRBV28 | 14 | CASRYRVEAGEQYF
TRBV5-1 | 13 | CASSSQGDREQYF
TRBV20-1 | 11 | CSARIDYGYTF
TRBV19 | 13 | CASSGLALGPQHF
TRBV20-1 | 13 | CSATGTGNTEAFF
TRBV10-1 | 12 | CASSEQGVEQYF
TRBV12-3/TRBV12-4 | 17 | CASRPESGDMNTGELFF
TRBV14 | 14 | CASSSPVGQETQYF
TRBV30 | 13 | CAWSVRGSYEQYF
TRBV2 | 16 | CASSVSETGTTGELFF
TRBV7-2 | 14 | CASSLGGTPYEQYF
TRBV7-3 | 14 | CASRLGSADNEQFF
TRBV12-3/TRBV12-4 | 15 | CASSLVGGASYEQYF
TRBV2 | 13 | CASRPETGGEQYF
TRBV18 | 16 | CASSPPKERGGDEQYF
TRBV25-1 | 16 | CASRSVLGAWGSPLHF
TRBV2 | 16 | CASSDYQGIDNSPLHF
TRBV7-8 | 16 | CASSPSRTVPNEKLFF
TRBV10-3 | 15 | CAIGRTTGGNQPQHF
TRBV24-1 | 18 | CATSDLSPANLTPYGYTF
TRBV7-6 | 13 | CASSLAGGLEQYF